The 8 T cell receptor beta chains below were found in one sample sequenced in a study of T cell responses to AZD1222 COVID-19 vaccine. The assay was immunoSEQ multiplex PCR, and TCRdb's table has in-frame clones only and misses some. This sample has approximately 140,000 clones, with approximately 90% found just once. The source was peripheral blood, collected on day 0 of AZD1222 vaccination. Receptors were obtained from an adult in good health.

V usage is TRBV7-3 and J usage is TRBJ2-5, with D perhaps TRBD2 (5 bases). Trimming removed 2 bases from V and 2 bases from J, with 6 bases in between. The CDR3 loop spans 13 amino acids. Germline V gene lookup returns CDR1 SGHTA and CDR2 FQGTGA. CDR3 sequence: CASSLGGQETQYF. The CDR3 bases are TGTGCCAGCAGCTTAGGAGGTCAAGAGACCCAGTACTTC.

The chain links TRBV28 to TRBJ1-5; D unclear. V was clipped by 2 bases and J by 5 bases, with 13 bases between them. This CDR3 has 15 residues. CDR1 is MDHEN, CDR2 SYDVKM, per germline. DNA for the CDR3: TGTGCCAGCAGTTTAACGGGGTGGAAAGATCAGCCCCAGCATTTT. It translates to CASSLTGWKDQPQHF.

By sample fraction, this clone is medium-sized (0.01 to 0.1%). The chain combines TRBV4-1 with TRBJ2-3, with D unclear. The CDR3 sequence is 15 residues long. V dropped 0 bases and J dropped 0 bases, with 7 bases sitting between them. Germline values: CDR1 MGHRA, CDR2 YSYEKL. CDR3 DNA: TGCGCCAGCAGCCAAGACGGCTTTAGCACAGATACGCAGTATTTT. Its protein is CASSQDGFSTDTQYF.

The chain links TRBV5-6 to TRBJ2-2; D is unclear. V was clipped by 1 base and J by 8 bases, with 12 bases between them. The CDR3 is made up of 14 amino acids. CDR1 is SGHDT and CDR2 is YYEEEE in the germline V gene. Written as DNA, the CDR3 is TGTGCCAGCAGCTTGATCCGCGGTTCAGGGGAGCTGTTTTTT. Amino acids: CASSLIRGSGELFF. Full variable domain (remainder filled in from reference TRBV5-6 and TRBJ2-2): DAGVTQSPTHLIKTRGQQVTLRCSPKSGHDTVSWYQQALGQGPQFIFQYYEEEERQRGNFPDRFSGHQFPNYSSELNVNALLLGDSALYLCASSLIRGSGELFFGEGSRLTVL.

The rearrangement joins TRBV28 to TRBJ2-5; a possible D gene is TRBD2 (7 bases). The CDR3 contains 16 residues. Germline V gene data show CDR1 as MDHEN and CDR2 as SYDVKM. V was shortened by 6 bases and J by 4 bases, with 21 bases between the two germline ends. The CDR3 sequence is CASRLGGTWVRETQYF. CDR3 nucleotides: TGTGCCAGCAGGTTGGGGGGGACATGGGTACGAGAGACCCAGTACTTC.

V usage is TRBV10-3 and J usage is TRBJ2-5; 7 bases are a match to TRBD1. This CDR3 is built from 16 residues. Germline CDR1 reads ENHRY; CDR2 reads SYGVKD. V shed 0 bases, J shed 2 bases, and the junction held 6 bases outside the gene matches. CDR3 loop: CAISESKGARQETQYF. The CDR3 region has the DNA TGTGCCATCAGTGAGTCTAAGGGGGCTAGACAAGAGACCCAGTACTTC.

CDR3 protein: CASSMRATRNTEAFF. The CDR3, as DNA: TGTGCCAGTAGTATGCGGGCCACGAGGAACACTGAAGCTTTCTTT. The rearrangement links TRBV19 to TRBJ1-1; no firm D call. CDR3 length equals 15 residues. V was cut by 3 bases and J by 1 base, with 12 bases left in between. Germline CDR1 reads LNHDA; CDR2 reads SQIVND (reference sequence).

This clone was observed a single time. The chain employs TRBV13 and TRBJ2-7; the D is unclear. Trimming took off 5 bases at V and 3 bases at J, with 8 bases between the two ends. CDR1 and CDR2 from the germline V gene are PRHDT and FYEKMQ (reference sequence). This CDR3 is 12 amino acids long. CDR3 sequence (DNA): TGTGCCAGCAGCATCCATCTCTACGAGCAGTACTTC. Amino acid sequence: CASSIHLYEQYF.